This TCR beta chain was retrieved from a study of blood T cell repertoires in COVID-19. Remarks on this clone: The sample carries other DNA sequences with the same CDR3.

Libraries were prepared by immunoSEQ multiplex PCR; TCRdb keeps only in-frame clonotypes and omits some of them. The data hold approximately 270,000 clones, with roughly 83% observed a single time. This TCR derives from a man older than 75 with acute or convalescent COVID-19. Sequenced: peripheral blood.

This CDR3 reads CASSLERGSYEQYF. In DNA, the CDR3 is TGTGCCAGCAGTTTAGAGCGGGGGTCCTACGAGCAGTACTTC. The chain combines TRBV27 with TRBJ2-7; TRBD2 agrees at 8 bases. With V trimmed by 2 bases and J by 1 base, 1 base remained unmatched. CDR3 length equals 14 residues. Germline values: CDR1 MNHEY, CDR2 SMNVEV (reference sequence).